This T cell receptor (beta chain) was sequenced for a study of cytomegalovirus exposure and HLA in healthy donors. This clone was seen repeatedly, ten times or more. What it binds is not known. General observations from the study: It was likely that a cluster of highly shared sequence variants was a sequencing artifact. Most TCR sequences proved rare, with some public TCRs found in many donors.

This CDR3 spans 14 amino acids. Germline CDR1 is MNHEY and CDR2 is SMNVEV (reference sequence). J was trimmed by 7 bases and V by 4 bases; bases with no gene match: 10. The PCR employed 60 Vbeta primers together with 13 Jbeta primers. Only in-frame clones appear in the TCRdb table, and some are missing; sequencing was by immunoSEQ multiplex PCR. The data contain about 77,000 clones, approximately 80% of them singletons. The sequencing input was PBMCs. The rearrangement joins TRBV27 to TRBJ2-7; 7 positions agree with TRBD1. The origin of this receptor is a man in his forties in good health and CMV-seronegative. This chain's CDR3 is CASSSIQGTREQYF. The CDR3 DNA sequence: TGTGCCAGCAGTTCAATACAGGGGACCAGGGAGCAGTACTTC.